The subject of this entry is one T cell receptor (beta chain). Its antigen is still unknown. This record comes from a study of cytomegalovirus exposure and HLA in healthy donors. The overall study: Among the 398 genotyped donors, more than 70% were placed in the Caucasian-associated ancestry cluster.

Study results and limitations: Among TCR beta chains, those listed as cytomegalovirus-associated numbered some 170. A later analysis revealed that TCR association rates differed between HLA loci, peaking at DRB1 and bottoming out at HLA-C. Later analysis associated a missense DCLRE1C variant with TCR beta V- and J-gene trimming.

The PCR ran on 60 Vbeta and 13 Jbeta primers. Sequencing was performed with immunoSEQ multiplex PCR; in TCRdb, only in-frame clones are kept and a portion is missing. The sample yields roughly 80,000 clones, 84% seen once. Germline CDR1 SGHRS, CDR2 YFSETQ. Unmatched junction bases numbered 5, after V lost 4 bases and J lost 0 bases. The CDR3 runs 16 residues. This receptor was taken from a woman aged 45-65 years in good health and CMV-seronegative. The sequenced sample consisted of PBMCs. This chain links TRBV5-1 with TRBJ2-7, with 12 bases that match TRBD2. The CDR3: CASSLTSGSFSYEQYF. The DNA of the CDR3 is TGCGCCAGCAGCCTGACTAGCGGGAGTTTCTCCTACGAGCAGTACTTC. The full variable domain, its missing parts supplied by reference TRBV5-1 and TRBJ2-7, is KAGVTQTPRYLIKTRGQQVTLSCSPISGHRSVSWYQQTPGQGLQFLFEYFSETQRNKGNFPGRFSGRQFSNSRSEMNVSTLELGDSALYLCASSLTSGSFSYEQYFGPGTRLTVT.